The clone carrying this T cell receptor (beta chain) is deemed medium-sized. Its antigen remains unknown. This CDR3 contains 13 residues. Between the trimmed V and J ends, which lost 7 bases and 2 bases, there was a span of 12 bases. Per germline, CDR1 MNHEY and CDR2 SMNVEV (reference sequence). Scientists ran DNA taken from cultured CD4+ T cells through the Oncomine TCR Beta short-read assay for sequencing. In this case, cultured CD4+ T cells provided the extracted genomic DNA. TCRdb re-called the PCR reads through MiXCR, storing one row per CDR3 protein. This sample has under 7,000 distinct CDR3 sequences, with about 35% found just once. These data come from a study of vaccination and CD4 T cells after COVID-19. The wider study: Stimulation used overlapping spike peptides from SARS-CoV-2, HCoV-NL63, HCoV-OC43 and HCoV-229E.

Indicated treatment: roughly ten-day PBMC culture with coronavirus spike peptide pools or control peptides (ViraFEST assay). CD4+ T-cell collection from the unexposed donor predated the COVID-19 pandemic (2011-2018). CD4+ T cells were isolated by negative selection after less than 11 days of culture. Cell supply allowing, SARS-CoV-2 S/N and four cold-coronavirus spikes probed unexposed-donor CD4+ T cells. Regarding the study as a whole: The great majority, 304 of 307 vaccine-specific clones, proved spike mono-reactive in convalescent patients.

The genes are TRBV27 and TRBJ2-7; unclear D gene. The material sequenced was CD4+ T cells from blood, cultured in vitro. This TCR derives from a human donor in good health. The CDR3 nucleotides read TGTGCCAGCAAACCGTACAGCGCCTACGAGCAGTACTTC. Protein: CASKPYSAYEQYF.